These 15 T cell receptor beta chains originate from one sample sequenced in a study of blood T cell repertoires in COVID-19. Method: immunoSEQ multiplex PCR; TCRdb's copy keeps in-frame clones and lacks some. The table includes roughly 200,000 clones, more than 70% detected once. Input material: PBMCs or T cells enriched from blood (not recorded which). The receptors originated from a man aged 40-50 years who had recovered from COVID-19.

This clone was recorded many times. This rearrangement joins TRBV28 to TRBJ2-7; D is perhaps TRBD1 (6 bases). Deletions cut 8 bases from V and 0 bases from J, with 23 bases between. The CDR3 is made up of 17 amino acids. Germline V gene data show CDR1 as MDHEN and CDR2 as SYDVKM. CDR3 residues: CASPPRDLQGSSYEQYF. The DNA of the CDR3 is TGTGCCAGCCCACCAAGGGACCTCCAGGGGAGCTCCTACGAGCAGTACTTC.

The chain links TRBV28 to TRBJ1-5; perhaps TRBD1 as D (5 bases). There are 16 residues in the CDR3. CDR1 and CDR2 (germline): MDHEN, SYDVKM. With 6 bases removed from V and 3 bases from J, the gap between germline ends came to 18 bases. The CDR3, as DNA: TGTGCCAGCAGCTCTTGGGGGGGATCGAACAATCAGCCCCAGCATTTT. Its protein product is CASSSWGGSNNQPQHF.

CDR3 nucleotides: TGTGCCAGCAGTGAAGTCGGGACTTCAGAAAAACTGTTTTTT. Protein: CASSEVGTSEKLFF. The rearrangement links TRBV6-1 to TRBJ1-4, with D possibly TRBD1 on 5 matching bases. This CDR3 comprises 14 residues. Trimming left V 1 base short and J 8 bases short, with 11 bases between. Germline V gives CDR1 MNHNS, CDR2 SASEGT.

This clone was seen just once. The chain couples TRBV27 to TRBJ2-7, with D perhaps matching TRBD1 (6 bases). Trimming left V 2 bases short and J 6 bases short, with 11 bases between. The CDR3 totals 13 residues. The germline V gene encodes CDR1 MNHEY and CDR2 SMNVEV (reference sequence). As DNA, the CDR3 is TGTGCCAGCAGTTTAGGGGGACAAGCCGAGCAGTACTTC. Amino acid sequence: CASSLGGQAEQYF.

The J gene is TRBJ2-7, the V gene TRBV5-5; 7 nucleotides match TRBD1. V dropped 3 bases and J dropped 2; count of bases not matched to a gene: 5. The CDR3 runs to 14 residues. Germline assignment: CDR1 SGHKS and CDR2 YYEKEE (reference sequence). CDR3 bases: TGTGCCAGCAGCTCCCGACAGGGTGCCTACGAGCAGTACTTC. Residues: CASSSRQGAYEQYF.

The chain recombines TRBV28 with TRBJ1-2; the D is unclear. The ends were cut back, 4 bases at V and 8 bases at J, with 8 bases in the middle. Germline values: CDR1 MDHEN, CDR2 SYDVKM. CDR3 length equals 11 residues. Here the CDR3 reads CASSSTKGYTF. CDR3 bases: TGTGCCAGCAGTTCCACTAAGGGCTACACCTTC.

The chain uses TRBV5-6 and TRBJ2-7; D call uncertain. This CDR3 is built from 14 residues. The germline V gene encodes CDR1 SGHDT and CDR2 YYEEEE. Between the trimmed V and J ends, which lost 1 base and 3 bases, there was a span of 11 bases. This CDR3 is CASSLLRLNYEQYF. The CDR3 DNA sequence: TGTGCCAGCAGCTTGCTGAGGCTGAACTACGAGCAGTACTTC. Combining the CDR3 with reference TRBV5-6 and TRBJ2-7 gives the whole variable domain DAGVTQSPTHLIKTRGQQVTLRCSPKSGHDTVSWYQQALGQGPQFIFQYYEEEERQRGNFPDRFSGHQFPNYSSELNVNALLLGDSALYLCASSLLRLNYEQYFGPGTRLTVT.

This chain links TRBV7-6 with TRBJ2-3, with 8 bases that match TRBD2. The CDR3 is made up of 16 amino acids. Germline CDR1 and CDR2: SGHVS and FNYEAQ. V lost 6 bases to trimming and J lost 2 bases; unmatched junction nucleotides: 10. CDR3 DNA sequence: TGTGCCAGCAGAGCCGCCGGGACTAGATCCACAGATACGCAGTATTTT. This sequence encodes CASRAAGTRSTDTQYF.

This chain links TRBV10-1 with TRBJ1-1, with D possibly TRBD1 on 5 matching bases. The CDR3 runs to 13 residues. V lost 7 bases and J 5 bases, leaving 14 bases between the germline ends. Per the germline V gene, CDR1 is WNHNN and CDR2 is SYGVQD (reference sequence). CDR3 DNA sequence: TGCGCCAGCACAGGGAAGGGTGGGACTGAAGCTTTCTTT. The encoded protein is CASTGKGGTEAFF.

The chain couples TRBV18 to TRBJ1-2; 9 nucleotides agree with TRBD1. This CDR3 contains 18 residues. Unmatched junction bases numbered 16, after V lost 4 bases and J lost 4 bases. Germline V gives CDR1 KGHSH, CDR2 LQKENI. CDR3: CASSQIYRDREGIYGYTF. CDR3 DNA: TGTGCCAGCTCACAAATCTACCGGGACAGGGAAGGTATCTATGGCTACACCTTC.

A single count supports this clone. The chain has TRBV28 and TRBJ1-2, with TRBD1 matching over 9 bases. The CDR3 loop spans 14 amino acids. The V and J ends lost 3 bases and 6 bases, in that order; junction bases with no gene match: 5. Germline loops: CDR1 MDHEN, CDR2 SYDVKM. CDR3 sequence: CASSFGTGYHGYTF. The CDR3 coding sequence is TGTGCCAGCAGTTTCGGGACAGGGTATCATGGCTACACCTTC.

This rearrangement joins TRBV7-3 to TRBJ1-3; weak D call: TRBD1 (6 bases). The length of the CDR3 is 13 residues. Germline CDR1 SGHTA, CDR2 FQGTGA. V was shortened by 2 bases and J by 4 bases, with 6 bases between the two germline ends. CDR3 sequence reads: CASSLDRGNTIYF. The DNA of the CDR3 is TGTGCCAGCAGCTTAGACAGGGGAAACACCATATATTTT.

Only one count was recorded for this clone. The V gene is TRBV10-3, the J gene TRBJ2-7, with D maybe TRBD1 (5 bases). Trimming stripped 6 bases from V and 4 bases from J, with 13 bases between. CDR1 and CDR2 (germline): ENHRY, SYGVKD. The CDR3 length is 13 residues. The CDR3 region has the DNA TGTGCCATCAGGGGGCGTCTAGAATACGAGCAGTACTTC. It encodes CAIRGRLEYEQYF.

The rearrangement links TRBV7-3 to TRBJ1-1; TRBD1 agrees at 7 bases. The CDR3 covers 14 residues. After removal of 5 bases from V and 0 bases from J, the junction contained 3 bases not matched to a gene. Per germline, CDR1 SGHTA and CDR2 FQGTGA. In DNA, the CDR3 is TGTGCCAGCAGCATTGACAGGGTGAACACTGAAGCTTTCTTT. Translation gives CASSIDRVNTEAFF.

The chain uses TRBV6-5 and TRBJ1-5; D gene uncertain. CDR1 is MNHEY, CDR2 SVGAGI, per germline. The CDR3 spans 14 residues. V was shortened by 10 bases and J by 0 bases, with 13 bases between the two germline ends. CDR3 sequence reads: CATSATDSNQPQHF. CDR3 bases: TGTGCCACCTCGGCGACTGATAGCAATCAGCCCCAGCATTTT.